This T cell receptor (beta chain) was identified in a study of spatial heterogeneity in lung cancer (dated by TCRdb to 2018 to 2020). About the full investigation: Beta-chain transcripts were consistently detected in greater numbers than alpha-chain transcripts, which likely reflected higher beta-chain transcript abundance. In the raw uncorrected reads, each unique combination of TCR and UMI appeared more than ten times on average. In non-small cell lung cancer, the study made a quantitative comparison of TCR alpha and beta repertoires among multiple tumor regions, matched nontumor lung and blood. TCR repertoire features were related to nonsynonymous mutation counts determined by whole-exome sequencing of tumor tissue. At surgery, around 200 tumor regions, fewer than 85 matched nontumor lung samples and more than 55 PBMC samples were TCR-sequenced for both alpha and beta chains. Paper-wide results and their limitations: Additional single-cell paired TCR alpha and beta sequencing was considered necessary to confirm, at a functional level, the hypothesis that regional TCRs recognize regional mutations. Ubiquitous expanded tumor TCRs showed up in blood more often at tumor resection than at routine follow-up.

The sample's time point label, decoded: sample taken at primary tumor resection. Whole RNA extracted from tumor and nontumor lung tissue, or from cryopreserved PBMC samples, was used for TCR sequencing without cell sorting. The donors were 65 to 85 patients from the lung TRACERx cohort who had early-stage, untreated non-small cell lung cancer. Patients were selected for TCR sequencing only if sufficient RNA was available from at least two tumor regions. To prepare the library, 5' RACE was applied. TCRdb records NextSeq 500 as the sequencer. To allow correction of PCR and sequencing errors, the TCR library protocol tagged every TCR cDNA molecule with a unique molecular identifier. The paper's data handling went like this. TCR identification, UMI-based error correction and CDR3 extraction were all carried out with Decombinator tools. Expanded TCRs were defined as those above a frequency of 2 per 1,000, corresponding to the top 1% of the tumor frequency distribution. Renyi diversity was computed with the R vegan package after each repertoire had been subsampled 100 times to 5,000 TCRs. To build CDR3 similarity networks, amino acid triplet string-kernel similarity was used, and CDR3s were connected when their pairwise similarity was above 0.82. TCRdb itself trimmed the public reads at Q25 with fastp, ran MiXCR and retained productive beta chains. Entries are consolidated by CDR3 protein sequence, retaining the most common genes and DNA. The authors' filters were not applied to this entry. Recorded for this sample are tens of thousands of distinct CDR3 sequences; approximately 5.2% of them occurred a single time. Of the sample, 20% to 30% falls within the top ten clones.

From its cysteine to its phenylalanine, the CDR3 spans 12 amino acids. Of the read, only the CDR3 DNA is kept; its 36 bases are in frame from base 1. In the germline V gene (reference sequence), CDR1 corresponds to SEHNR and CDR2 to FQNEAQ. Relative to germline, V is 3 bases shorter and J is 4 bases shorter, with 7 bases between their ends. This clonotype was seen many times. Its antigen remains unidentified. The input lacks base qualities; no much larger clone sits a single base away. The sequence derives from a female donor with early-stage non-small cell lung cancer. Sequenced here: PBMCs, sampled at surgery. The chain uses TRBV7-9 and TRBJ2-7, with a tentative D gene TRBD1 over 6 matching bases. This receptor has the CDR3 CASSLGAYEQYF. In nucleotide form, the sequence is TGTGCCAGCAGCTTGGGGGCGTACGAGCAGTACTTC.